This entry concerns a single TCR beta chain. CDR1 is SGHRS, CDR2 YFSETQ, per germline. The CDR3 spans 16 residues. Trimming cost V 4 bases and J 6 bases; bases outside gene matches: 11. This sample stems from a study of shared clonotypes between healthy human individuals. Study context: Each donor contributed plates that comprised three CD4 naive, three CD4 memory, two CD8 naive and one CD8 memory.

Over several immunoSEQ plates, each subset's genomic DNA was distributed in even portions. Libraries were prepared by immunoSEQ multiplex PCR; TCRdb keeps only in-frame clonotypes and omits some of them. Here the sample spans 850,000 to 1,200,000 clones, about 74% being singletons. Specimen: memory CD4+ T cells sorted from blood. Subset specified: CD45RA-negative fraction. The clonotype originates from a man in his late teens or twenties in good health. This rearrangement joins TRBV5-1 to TRBJ2-1; 9 bases align to TRBD1. CDR3 sequence (DNA): TGCGCCAGCAGCGACCCGGGACAGGGTAGGGGCAATGAGCAGTTCTTC. Translated: CASSDPGQGRGNEQFF.